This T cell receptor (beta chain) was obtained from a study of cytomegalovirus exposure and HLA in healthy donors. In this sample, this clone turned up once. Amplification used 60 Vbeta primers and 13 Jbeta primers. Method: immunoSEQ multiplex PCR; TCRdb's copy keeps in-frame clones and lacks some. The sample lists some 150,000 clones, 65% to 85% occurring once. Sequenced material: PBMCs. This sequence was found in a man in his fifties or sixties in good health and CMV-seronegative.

The CDR3 DNA follows: TGTGCCTGGAGTCCAGGGGGAACCACTGAAGCTTTCTTT. It specifies CAWSPGGTTEAFF. The rearrangement links TRBV30 to TRBJ1-1; TRBD1 aligns across 7 bases. The V gene's germline CDR1 is GTSNPN and CDR2 SVGIG (reference sequence). The CDR3 is made up of 13 amino acids. J gave up 4 bases and V 2 bases, and 4 bases lay outside the gene matches. Full variable domain (remainder filled in from reference TRBV30 and TRBJ1-1): SQTIHQWPATLVQPVGSPLSLECTVEGTSNPNLYWYRQAAGRGLQLLFYSVGIGQISSEVPQNLSASRPQDRQFILSSKKLLLSDSGFYLCAWSPGGTTEAFFGQGTRLTVV.